These 15 T cell receptor beta chains share one sample of origin, sequenced in a study of CD4 T cells in relation to SARS-CoV-2 and coronaviruses. Clones were sequenced by immunoSEQ multiplex PCR, and TCRdb holds only the in-frame ones, with some missing. The repertoire holds some 65,000 clones, with 87% as singletons. Unexposed donor CD4+ T cells date from 2011-2018, before the COVID-19 pandemic. Sample: memory CD4+ T cells from PBMCs. Receptors were obtained from a human donor in good health.

The chain joins TRBV30 to TRBJ2-7; 8 bases match TRBD1. CDR1 GTSNPN and CDR2 SVGIG come from the germline V gene (reference sequence). The CDR3 loop spans 15 amino acids. V shed 0 bases and J 2 bases; nucleotides not matched to a gene: 6. The CDR3 DNA is TGTGCCTGGAGTGTACGAAGGACAGGGACCTACGAGCAGTACTTC. It translates to CAWSVRRTGTYEQYF.

This clone has a handful of counts. The CDR3 is CASSPTDDTGELFF. DNA for the CDR3: TGTGCCAGCAGTCCGACAGACGACACCGGGGAGCTGTTTTTT. V gene TRBV6-5 combines with J gene TRBJ2-2; a possible D gene is TRBD1 (5 bases). This CDR3 contains 14 residues. Germline values: CDR1 MNHEY, CDR2 SVGAGI. Trimming shortened V by 5 bases and J by 3 bases, and 10 bases separated the two germline ends.

The genes are TRBV24-1 and TRBJ2-2, with 11 bases aligning to TRBD2. The J segment lost 4 bases and the V segment lost 0 bases, leaving 6 bases of the junction unmatched. The CDR3 runs 18 residues. In germline, CDR1 is KGHDR, CDR2 SFDVKD. The CDR3 sequence is CATSDLTGTSGLTGELFF. In DNA, the CDR3 is TGTGCCACCAGTGATTTGACCGGGACTAGCGGACTCACCGGGGAGCTGTTTTTT.

V and J are TRBV5-1 and TRBJ2-2; 10 nucleotides align to TRBD2. Trimming took 5 bases from V and 7 from J; bases not matched to a gene: 14. This CDR3 spans 17 amino acids. Germline loops: CDR1 SGHRS, CDR2 YFSETQ. The CDR3 sequence is CASRTPGAGGPVGELFF. In nucleotides, the CDR3 is TGCGCCAGCAGAACCCCAGGAGCGGGAGGGCCGGTCGGGGAGCTGTTTTTT. Full variable domain (missing parts from reference TRBV5-1 and TRBJ2-2): KAGVTQTPRYLIKTRGQQVTLSCSPISGHRSVSWYQQTPGQGLQFLFEYFSETQRNKGNFPGRFSGRQFSNSRSEMNVSTLELGDSALYLCASRTPGAGGPVGELFFGEGSRLTVL.

The rearrangement links TRBV19 to TRBJ1-2; 8 nucleotides agree with TRBD1. CDR1 and CDR2 (germline): LNHDA, SQIVND (reference sequence). The CDR3 is 15 residues long. V lost 5 bases to trimming and J lost 2 bases; unmatched junction nucleotides: 7. The CDR3 bases are TGTGCCAGTAGTCCGTGGGGACAGGCGAACTATGGCTACACCTTC. Its protein is CASSPWGQANYGYTF.

This chain connects TRBV5-1 to TRBJ1-1, with D perhaps TRBD1 (5 bases). Deletions cut 5 bases from V and 0 bases from J, with 11 bases between. Germline assignment: CDR1 SGHRS and CDR2 YFSETQ. The CDR3 totals 14 residues. CDR3 sequence: CASSRDGLNTEAFF. The CDR3 region has the DNA TGCGCCAGCAGTCGGGACGGATTGAACACTGAAGCTTTCTTT.

The rearrangement joins TRBV28 to TRBJ2-1; 10 positions match TRBD2. Germline CDR1 and CDR2: MDHEN and SYDVKM. The junction had 8 bases not matched to a gene; V was cut back by 10 bases and J by 5 bases. There are 14 residues in the CDR3. As DNA, the CDR3 is TGTGCCAATAGCGGGGGGACAGCAGACAATGAGCAGTTCTTC. Protein product: CANSGGTADNEQFF.

The rearrangement uses TRBV5-4 and TRBJ2-1; no clear D. The CDR3 totals 15 residues. V lost 2 bases and J lost 0, with 9 bases in between. CDR1 and CDR2 (germline): SGHNT, YYREEE (reference sequence). CDR3 coding DNA: TGTGCCAGCAGCTTAGACACCACCTCCTACAATGAGCAGTTCTTC. This gives the protein CASSLDTTSYNEQFF.

This chain links TRBV18 with TRBJ2-1, with 7 bases identical to TRBD2. Germline CDR1 reads KGHSH; CDR2 reads LQKENI. CDR3 size: 16 residues. Trimming took 5 bases from V and 0 from J; bases not matched to a gene: 7. The CDR3 here is CASSGRAGNSYNEQFF. The DNA for the CDR3 is TGTGCCAGCTCAGGGAGGGCGGGGAACTCCTACAATGAGCAGTTCTTC.

V and J are TRBV27 and TRBJ1-3; D gene uncertain. Germline lookup yields CDR1 MNHEY and CDR2 SMNVEV (reference sequence). Trimming stripped 2 bases from V and 4 bases from J, with 6 bases between. This CDR3 has 13 residues. In DNA, the CDR3 is TGTGCCAGCAGTTTAAACGGAGGAAACACCATATATTTT. Protein: CASSLNGGNTIYF.

The chain employs TRBV11-2 and TRBJ2-6, with a possible D match to TRBD1 (6 bases). The CDR3 length is 18 residues. Germline lookup yields CDR1 SGHAT and CDR2 FQNNGV. Deletions cut 3 bases from V and 0 bases from J, with 15 bases between. CDR3 protein: CASSFLSGAFSGANVLTF. Written as DNA, the CDR3 is TGTGCCAGCAGCTTCTTGTCAGGGGCCTTCTCTGGGGCCAACGTCCTGACTTTC.

This chain connects TRBV12-5 to TRBJ2-2, with a possible D match to TRBD1 (6 bases). The germline V and J ends were trimmed by 5 bases and 14 bases, with 18 bases remaining between them. The germline gives CDR1 LGHNT, CDR2 FRNRAP. The CDR3 spans 13 residues. The DNA for the CDR3 is TGTGCTAGTGGTACCGGGACAACCTTAAGCCTGTTTTTT. This encodes CASGTGTTLSLFF. Using reference TRBV12-5 and TRBJ2-2 for the parts outside the CDR3, the full variable domain is DARVTQTPRHKVTEMGQEVTMRCQPILGHNTVFWYRQTMMQGLELLAYFRNRAPLDDSGMPKDRFSAEMPDATLATLKIQPSEPRDSAVYFCASGTGTTLSLFFGEGSRLTVL.

The chain carries TRBV29-1 and TRBJ2-3; 10 positions agree with TRBD1. Germline trimming cut 7 bases from V and 5 bases from J; bases unmatched to any gene: 6. The CDR3 sequence is 13 residues long. Germline lookup yields CDR1 SQVTM and CDR2 ANQGSEA. DNA of the CDR3: TGCAGCGGCAGGACAGGGGGAGGAGATACGCAGTATTTT. It specifies CSGRTGGGDTQYF.

V usage is TRBV7-9 and J usage is TRBJ2-7, with TRBD1 identical over 10 bases. V was clipped by 8 bases and J by 3 bases; unmatched bases: 4. The CDR3 is 13 residues long. The germline V gene has CDR1 SEHNR and CDR2 FQNEAQ (reference sequence). The CDR3 DNA follows: TGTGCCAGCCAAGGGGACAGGGGCTACGAGCAGTACTTC. It yields the protein CASQGDRGYEQYF.

The chain combines TRBV19 with TRBJ1-2; D gene uncertain. The germline CDR1 and CDR2 sequences are LNHDA and SQIVND (reference sequence). V lost 3 bases and J 6 bases, leaving 5 bases between the germline ends. The CDR3 extends over 11 amino acids. The CDR3 spells CASSMGNGYTF. In DNA, the CDR3 is TGTGCCAGTAGTATGGGAAATGGCTACACCTTC.